This T cell receptor (beta chain) came from a study of control samples from healthy donors and cancer patients. Sequencing was performed with immunoSEQ multiplex PCR; in TCRdb, only in-frame clones are kept and a portion is missing. The sample holds 150,000 to 200,000 clones, 85% to 95% seen once. The CDR3 loop spans 18 amino acids. The J segment lost 3 bases and the V segment lost 3 bases, leaving 17 bases of the junction unmatched. Germline assignment: CDR1 DFQATT and CDR2 SNEGSKA (reference sequence). The count of this clone is one. The sequence was collected from a woman aged 18-30 years in good health. The chain carries TRBV20-1 and TRBJ2-3, with TRBD2 matching over 8 bases. Source material: blood. The CDR3 here is CSASEAPSGWGMTDTQYF. The CDR3 DNA reads TGCAGTGCTAGTGAAGCTCCTAGCGGGTGGGGAATGACAGATACGCAGTATTTT.